This T cell receptor (beta chain) was identified during a study of T cell repertoires in cytomegalovirus infection. Study outcomes and limitations: In two of eight donors, the top clonotype was HLA-C-restricted CMV-specific.

This clonotype has more than one count but fewer than ten. Its antigen is not identified. TCRdb ran MiXCR on the reads and lists one entry per CDR3 protein. The top ten clones hold around 13% of a sample with fewer than 900,000 distinct CDR3 sequences, approximately 32% of them seen once. This CDR3 is built from 14 residues. The germline V gene has CDR1 SEHNR and CDR2 FQNEAQ (reference sequence). Trimming took off 5 bases at V and 8 bases at J, with 18 bases between the two ends. The chain carries TRBV7-9 and TRBJ2-5; D is possibly TRBD1 or TRBD2 (5 bases each). The clonotype comes from a human donor in good health (CMV status not recorded). Some clones in this sample may be carry-over from other donors' samples. Sample: cultured CD8+ T cells from PBMCs, taken from culture after CMV antigen stimulation. The CDR3 here is CASSPSGTQGTQYF. The CDR3 DNA sequence: TGTGCCAGCAGCCCATCCGGGACCCAAGGAACCCAGTACTTC.